The 19 T cell receptor beta chains in this list originate from one sample, sequenced in a study of T cells in Graves' hyperthyroidism and ophthalmopathy. The CDR3 regions of TCR beta were amplified from RNA transcripts. First-round RT-PCR with HTBI primers amplified the TCR CDR3 region. TCRdb redid the calling of the multiplex PCR reads with MiXCR, one entry per CDR3 protein. The sample lists more than 500,000 distinct CDR3 sequences, roughly 15% seen once, with approximately 30% in the top ten. The sample comprised blood. These receptors all come from a woman in her 30s with Graves' ophthalmopathy.

This CDR3 reads CATSDRTGTGREKLFF. DNA of the CDR3: TGTGCCACCAGTGATCGTACCGGGACAGGCCGGGAAAAACTGTTTTTT. The chain combines TRBV24-1 with TRBJ1-4; TRBD1 aligns across 8 bases. In germline, CDR1 is KGHDR, CDR2 SFDVKD. The junction had 10 bases not matched to a gene; V was cut back by 3 bases and J by 8 bases. The CDR3 sequence is 16 residues long.

In this sample, this clonotype turned up many times. The rearrangement joins TRBV2 to TRBJ1-5; D call uncertain. The CDR3 consists of 13 residues. Deletions cut 6 bases from V and 7 bases from J, with 13 bases between. CDR1 is SNHLY, CDR2 FYNNEI, per germline. The CDR3: CASSDRLQQPQHF. Here the CDR3 DNA reads TGTGCCAGCAGCGATAGACTTCAACAGCCCCAGCATTTT. The complete variable domain, with remaining parts taken from reference TRBV2 and TRBJ1-5, reads EPEVTQTPSHQVTQMGQEVILRCVPISNHLYFYWYRQILGQKVEFLVSFYNNEISEKSEIFDDQFSVERPDGSNFTLKIRSTKLEDSAMYFCASSDRLQQPQHFGDGTRLSIL.

V gene TRBV20-1 combines with J gene TRBJ2-3; TRBD1 aligns across 10 bases. After removal of 7 bases from V and 4 bases from J, the junction contained 14 bases not matched to a gene. Per the germline V gene, CDR1 is DFQATT and CDR2 is SNEGSKA (reference sequence). The CDR3 contains 16 residues. In DNA, the CDR3 is TGCAGTGTCCCCCTCCCCGGGACAGGGGTCTCAGATACGCAGTATTTT. It codes for CSVPLPGTGVSDTQYF.

V and J are TRBV29-1 and TRBJ2-1; D may be TRBD2 (5 bases). CDR3 size: 15 residues. Germline V gives CDR1 SQVTM, CDR2 ANQGSEA. V was pared by 3 bases and J by 5 bases, with 17 bases between. This CDR3 is CSVDPELKADNEQFF. The CDR3 DNA is TGCAGCGTTGACCCGGAATTAAAAGCGGACAATGAGCAGTTCTTC.

This clonotype came up many times. The chain is built from TRBV28 and TRBJ2-7, with TRBD2 identical over 9 bases. The V segment lost 4 bases and the J segment 4 bases; nucleotides outside the gene matches: 8. Looked up from germline, CDR1 is MDHEN and CDR2 is SYDVKM. This CDR3 is 15 amino acids long. The CDR3 DNA sequence: TGTGCCAGCAGTTCCTCAGCGGGAGGACGGTACGAGCAGTACTTC. Protein: CASSSSAGGRYEQYF.

This chain joins TRBV10-3 and TRBJ2-2; no clear D gene. V shed 8 bases and J shed 0 bases, with 10 bases lying between them. The V gene's germline CDR1 is ENHRY and CDR2 SYGVKD. The CDR3 covers 14 residues. The CDR3 protein is CAIWNGPNTGELFF. For the CDR3, the DNA is TGTGCCATCTGGAACGGGCCGAACACCGGGGAGCTGTTTTTT.

Many counts were recorded for this clonotype. J is TRBJ2-4 and V is TRBV28, with D possibly called TRBD1 or TRBD2 (6 bases each). CDR1 MDHEN and CDR2 SYDVKM come from the germline V gene. The CDR3 spans 13 residues. Trimming removed 6 bases from V and 6 bases from J, with 12 bases in between. The CDR3 is CASSSGAGNIQYF. Written as DNA, the CDR3 is TGTGCCAGCAGCTCGGGGGCTGGAAACATTCAGTACTTC.

This clonotype was found many times. The CDR3 sequence is CASSQDQGKDTQYF. The CDR3 coding sequence is TGTGCCAGCAGCCAAGATCAGGGAAAGGATACGCAGTATTTT. The J gene is TRBJ2-3, the V gene TRBV3-1; a possible D gene is TRBD1 (5 bases). The V and J ends lost 0 bases and 6 bases respectively, with 10 bases between them. The CDR3 runs 14 residues. The V gene's germline CDR1 is LGHDT and CDR2 YNNKEL (reference sequence).

This clonotype was seen ten or more times. The rearrangement uses TRBV30 and TRBJ2-1; tentatively, D is TRBD2 (5 bases). The germline gives CDR1 GTSNPN, CDR2 SVGIG (reference sequence). The CDR3 spans 15 residues. Trimming shortened V by 2 bases and J by 5 bases, and 16 bases separated the two germline ends. CDR3 sequence: CAWSTPGSANNEQFF. CDR3 DNA: TGTGCCTGGAGTACCCCGGGTAGCGCTAACAATGAGCAGTTCTTC.

This clonotype was picked up many times. This chain joins TRBV6-2 or TRBV6-3 and TRBJ2-7; 8 nucleotides agree with TRBD1. CDR3 length: 15 amino acids. CDR1 is MNHEY and CDR2 is SVGEGT in the germline V gene. Trimming removed 6 bases from V and 1 base from J; junction bases left unmatched: 8. The CDR3 here is CASRGTGGNSYEQYF. For the CDR3, the DNA is TGTGCCAGCAGGGGAACAGGGGGAAATTCCTACGAGCAGTACTTC.

This clonotype was observed many times. This rearrangement joins TRBV20-1 to TRBJ1-5; D ambiguous. This CDR3 region has 15 residues. The ends were cut back, 4 bases at V and 2 bases at J, with 15 bases in the middle. From germline, CDR1 is DFQATT and CDR2 SNEGSKA (reference sequence). CDR3 in DNA: TGCAGTGCTAAGAGCAGCACCGGACGCAATCAGCCCCAGCATTTT. Amino acids: CSAKSSTGRNQPQHF.

This clonotype was detected ten times or more. The chain recombines TRBV4-2 with TRBJ2-7, with a possible D match to TRBD2 (5 bases). V was cut by 4 bases and J by 0 bases, with 13 bases left in between. Germline-derived CDR1 and CDR2 are LGHNA and YNFKEQ. This CDR3 is 15 amino acids long. CDR3 sequence reads: CASSPGVAGSYEQYF. CDR3 in DNA: TGTGCCAGCAGCCCTGGGGTTGCGGGCTCCTACGAGCAGTACTTC.

This clonotype came up a few times. The chain uses TRBV6-9 and TRBJ1-5, with 11 positions matching TRBD1. The J segment lost 6 bases and the V segment lost 4 bases, leaving 2 bases of the junction unmatched. The CDR3 is 14 amino acids. Germline values: CDR1 MNHGY, CDR2 SVAAGI. The CDR3 loop is CASSFGQGAQPQHF. For the CDR3, the DNA is TGTGCCAGCAGTTTTGGACAGGGGGCTCAGCCCCAGCATTTT.

To note about this clonotype: A read error may be the cause here, since a much bigger clone is one base away. The rearrangement joins TRBV12-5 to TRBJ2-7, with TRBD2 matching over 7 bases. Looked up from germline, CDR1 is LGHNT and CDR2 is FRNRAP. V lost 1 base, J lost 7 bases, and 10 bases stayed unmatched. The CDR3 covers 15 residues. CDR3 sequence reads: CASGLGASGWAEQYF. The CDR3 nucleotides read TGTGCTAGTGGTTTGGGTGCTAGCGGTTGGGCGGAGCAGTACTTC.

In its sample, this clonotype was seen many times. This chain connects TRBV18 to TRBJ2-1; a possible D gene is TRBD1 (6 bases). The germline V and J ends were trimmed by 2 bases and 8 bases, with 10 bases remaining between them. CDR3 length equals 13 residues. Looked up from germline, CDR1 is KGHSH and CDR2 is LQKENI. CDR3 DNA: TGTGCCAGCTCACCAGAAAACAGGGATGAGCAGTTCTTC. Protein sequence: CASSPENRDEQFF. The whole variable domain, filled in from reference TRBV18 and TRBJ2-1, reads NAGVMQNPRHLVRRRGQEARLRCSPMKGHSHVYWYRQLPEEGLKFMVYLQKENIIDESGMPKERFSAEFPKEGPSILRIQQVVRGDSAAYFCASSPENRDEQFFGPGTRLTVL.

In its sample, this clonotype was seen many times. The chain links TRBV6-1 to TRBJ2-7, with TRBD2 matching over 13 bases. V was pared by 5 bases and J by 4 bases, with 5 bases of the junction left unmatched. Germline V gene data show CDR1 as MNHNS and CDR2 as SASEGT. This CDR3 spans 15 amino acids. CDR3 nucleotides: TGTGCCAGCAGTTCCCCGACTAGCGGGAGGTACGAGCAGTACTTC. Amino acid sequence: CASSSPTSGRYEQYF.

The genes are TRBV29-1 and TRBJ2-5; TRBD1 agrees at 8 bases. Germline V gene sequence: CDR1 SQVTM, CDR2 ANQGSEA. There are 12 residues in the CDR3. J was trimmed by 5 bases and V by 6 bases; bases with no gene match: 5. CDR3 bases: TGCAGCGTCGGACAGGGCCGGGAGACCCAGTACTTC. It encodes CSVGQGRETQYF.

Ten or more counts support this clonotype. The J gene is TRBJ2-1, the V gene TRBV18; D uncertain. Per germline, CDR1 KGHSH and CDR2 LQKENI. CDR3 size: 16 residues. The V end was cut by 1 base, the J end by 2 bases, with 12 bases between. In DNA form, the CDR3 reads TGTGCCAGCTCACCACAGCTTAGAGTTCCCTACAATGAGCAGTTCTTC. This sequence encodes CASSPQLRVPYNEQFF.

The rearrangement uses TRBV12-3 or TRBV12-4 and TRBJ1-2, with D unclear. This CDR3 has 11 residues. Trimming took 5 bases from V and 8 from J, leaving 9 bases between them. CDR3 in amino acids: CASSPVEGYTF. The CDR3 nucleotides are TGTGCCAGCAGTCCCGTAGAGGGCTACACCTTC.